The 15 T cell receptor beta chains below were found in one sample sequenced in a study of blood T cell repertoires in COVID-19. Profiling relied on immunoSEQ multiplex PCR, and the TCRdb table lists in-frame clones only, not all of them. The table lists fewer than 55,000 clones, about 84% of them singletons. The source material was peripheral blood. The receptor source for this set is a woman aged 60 to 75 with acute or convalescent COVID-19.

The chain combines TRBV6-4 with TRBJ1-6, with TRBD1 matching over 9 bases. Germline CDR1 and CDR2: MRHNA and SNTAGT. The CDR3 is 20 amino acids. The V segment lost 3 bases and the J segment 4 bases; nucleotides outside the gene matches: 16. CDR3 amino acids: CASSDPDRGSLIGYNSPLHF. CDR3 DNA sequence: TGTGCCAGCAGTGATCCGGACAGGGGCTCCCTCATTGGATATAATTCACCCCTCCACTTT.

The V call is TRBV15, the J call TRBJ2-5; D remains unclear. The CDR3 loop spans 16 amino acids. The germline V gene has CDR1 LNHNV and CDR2 YYDKDF (reference sequence). Between the trimmed V and J ends, which lost 0 bases and 3 bases, there was a span of 14 bases. CDR3 amino acids: CATSRDSLIAKETQYF. Here the CDR3 DNA reads TGTGCCACCAGCAGAGATAGTTTGATTGCAAAAGAGACCCAGTACTTC. The full variable domain, its missing parts supplied by reference TRBV15 and TRBJ2-5, is DAMVIQNPRYQVTQFGKPVTLSCSQTLNHNVMYWYQQKSSQAPKLLFHYYDKDFNNEADTPDNFQSRRPNTSFCFLDIRSPGLGDTAMYLCATSRDSLIAKETQYFGPGTRLLVL.

This clone was recorded only once. The genes are TRBV5-4 and TRBJ1-2; D is unresolved. The germline CDR1 and CDR2 sequences are SGHNT and YYREEE (reference sequence). This CDR3 comprises 13 residues. V lost 0 bases, J lost 6 bases, and 9 bases lay in between. The CDR3 sequence: CASSLEATDGYTF. The CDR3, as DNA: TGTGCCAGCAGCTTGGAGGCAACAGATGGCTACACCTTC.

The chain carries TRBV6-5 and TRBJ1-1, with a tentative D call TRBD1 (6 bases). CDR1 MNHEY and CDR2 SVGAGI come from the germline V gene. The CDR3 has 15 residues. The V end was cut by 7 bases, the J end by 11 bases, with 26 bases between. The CDR3 DNA follows: TGTGCCAGCACTCCAACACAGGGAAGAGGTGAGGAGGCTTTCTTT. It specifies CASTPTQGRGEEAFF.

This chain uses TRBV3-1 (or the pseudogene TRBV3-2) with TRBJ1-1, with a weak D call TRBD1 (6 bases). V dropped 0 bases and J dropped 10 bases, with 15 bases sitting between them. CDR3 length: 14 amino acids. Germline-derived CDR1 and CDR2 are LGHDT and YNNKEL (reference sequence). The CDR3 nucleotides are TGTGCCAGCAGCCAAGATCGTAAGGGGGGGGGAGCTTTCTTT. It is translated as CASSQDRKGGGAFF.

This clone has only one observation. The CDR3: CASSPIVGGAFF. The DNA of the CDR3 is TGTGCCAGCAGTCCGATAGTTGGGGGGGCTTTCTTT. This chain links TRBV28 with TRBJ1-1; D may be TRBD1 (5 bases). The V end lost 5 bases, the J end lost 11 bases, and 15 bases lay between the germline ends. Germline V CDR1 and CDR2: MDHEN, SYDVKM. The length of the CDR3 is 12 residues.

The gene calls are TRBV23-1 and TRBJ1-6; D unclear. TRBV23-1 is identified as an open reading frame with a role that is uncertain. The CDR3 is made up of 16 amino acids. V was cut by 0 bases and J by 14 bases, with 20 bases left in between. The CDR3 region has the DNA TGCGCCAGCAGTCAATCGTCGTTTCCCCAATTCCGGGCCCTCCACTTT. This sequence encodes CASSQSSFPQFRALHF.

J is TRBJ2-7 and V is TRBV10-3; D gene ambiguous. The CDR3 is 13 residues long. CDR1 and CDR2 from the germline V gene are ENHRY and SYGVKD. Trimming cost V 3 bases and J 0 bases, with 6 bases left between them. The CDR3 is CAISDRVSYEQYF. For the CDR3, the DNA is TGTGCCATCAGTGATAGAGTCTCCTACGAGCAGTACTTC.

A word on this clone: One end of the junction varies from germline; a read error may be responsible. The chain combines TRBV7-9 with TRBJ2-7; 11 bases match TRBD2. Germline CDR1 SEHNR, CDR2 FQNEAQ (reference sequence). This CDR3 spans 14 amino acids. DNA of the CDR3: TGTGCCAGCAGCCTAGCGGGGGGATCCTACGAGCAGTACTTC. It codes for CASSLAGGSYEQYF.

CDR3 protein: CASMREPYEQYF. The DNA of the CDR3 is TGTGCCAGCATGAGGGAACCCTACGAGCAGTACTTC. The rearrangement joins TRBV6-5 to TRBJ2-7; maybe TRBD2 (5 bases). V lost 7 bases and J 2 bases, leaving 9 bases between the germline ends. The CDR3 is 12 residues long. CDR1 is MNHEY and CDR2 is SVGAGI in the germline V gene.

The CDR3 here is CASSIGGTAGYEQYF. CDR3 in DNA: TGTGCCAGTAGTATAGGCGGGACAGCGGGCTACGAGCAGTACTTC. The rearrangement uses TRBV19 and TRBJ2-7; D is perhaps TRBD1 (7 bases). Germline V lookup: CDR1 LNHDA, CDR2 SQIVND (reference sequence). Trimming shortened V by 1 base and J by 3 bases, and 13 bases separated the two germline ends. The CDR3 sequence is 15 residues long. The entire variable domain, with the rest obtained from reference TRBV19 and TRBJ2-7, is as follows: DGGITQSPKYLFRKEGQNVTLSCEQNLNHDAMYWYRQDPGQGLRLIYYSQIVNDFQKGDIAEGYSVSREKKESFPLTVTSAQKNPTAFYLCASSIGGTAGYEQYFGPGTRLTVT.

The V call is TRBV23-1, the J call TRBJ1-6; possible D gene TRBD1, 5 bases. TRBV23-1 has ORF status, its function being uncertain. The V and J ends lost 0 bases and 7 bases respectively, with 7 bases between them. This CDR3 spans 14 amino acids. CDR3 residues: CASSQSTVNSPLHF. The CDR3 DNA reads TGCGCCAGCAGTCAATCGACAGTGAATTCACCCCTCCACTTT.

The rearrangement uses TRBV7-9 and TRBJ2-1; 14 bases are a match to TRBD2. CDR3 length equals 18 residues. V shed 5 bases, J shed 4 bases, and the junction held 10 bases outside the gene matches. Germline assignment: CDR1 SEHNR and CDR2 FQNEAQ (reference sequence). CDR3 region: CASSMGLAGVHLYNEQFF. The CDR3 DNA reads as TGTGCCAGCAGCATGGGACTAGCGGGGGTCCACTTGTACAATGAGCAGTTCTTC.

The V gene is TRBV25-1, the J gene TRBJ1-2, with D perhaps TRBD1 (5 bases). Germline loops: CDR1 MGHDK, CDR2 SYGVNS. V lost 4 bases to trimming and J lost 8 bases, with 14 bases between them. This CDR3 has 13 residues. The CDR3 DNA is TGTGCCAGCAGTGCCGGGGGGGGTTTCGGCTACACCTTC. Residues: CASSAGGGFGYTF.

This clone was counted once. V gene TRBV5-4 combines with J gene TRBJ1-1, with D unresolved. Germline assignment: CDR1 SGHNT and CDR2 YYREEE (reference sequence). The CDR3 contains 14 residues. Trimming took off 4 bases at V and 3 bases at J, with 13 bases between the two ends. The CDR3 protein is CASSPSVGYTEAFF. The CDR3 DNA follows: TGTGCCAGCAGCCCTTCGGTCGGGTACACTGAAGCTTTCTTT.